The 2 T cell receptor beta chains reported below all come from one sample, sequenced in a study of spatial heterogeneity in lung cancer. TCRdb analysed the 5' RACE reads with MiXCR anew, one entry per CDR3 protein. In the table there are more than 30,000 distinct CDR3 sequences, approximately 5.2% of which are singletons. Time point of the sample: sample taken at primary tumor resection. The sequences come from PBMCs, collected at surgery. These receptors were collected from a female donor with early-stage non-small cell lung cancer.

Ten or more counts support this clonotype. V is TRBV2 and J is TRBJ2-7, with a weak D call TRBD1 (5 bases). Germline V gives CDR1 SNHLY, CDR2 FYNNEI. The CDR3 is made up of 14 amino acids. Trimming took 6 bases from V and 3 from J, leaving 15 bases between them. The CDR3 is CASSRFIDSYEQYF. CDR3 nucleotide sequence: TGTGCCAGCAGCCGTTTTATTGACAGCTACGAGCAGTACTTC.

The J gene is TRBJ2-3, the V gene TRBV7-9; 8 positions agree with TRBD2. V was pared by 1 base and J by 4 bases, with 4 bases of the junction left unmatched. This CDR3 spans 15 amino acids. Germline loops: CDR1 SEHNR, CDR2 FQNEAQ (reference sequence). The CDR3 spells CASSLVSSGSDTQYF. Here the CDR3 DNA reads TGTGCCAGCAGCTTAGTTTCTAGCGGGTCAGATACGCAGTATTTT.